The source of this T cell receptor (beta chain) is a study of beta chain features in type 1 diabetes. Study-level background: Healthy donors, compared against patients, showed similar age, gender and cell yields.

Every bit of the isolated RNA underwent reverse transcription, so sequencing read expressed TCRB transcripts. The method was immunoSEQ multiplex PCR; TCRdb's version includes in-frame clones alone and lacks a portion of them. The sample comprises roughly 400,000 clones, over 9% of which are singletons, and about 0.63% rests with the top ten. In its sample, this clone was seen a few times. Its cognate antigen is unknown. V trimming: 2 bases; J trimming: 4 bases; junction bases outside the gene matches: 4. Germline assignment: CDR1 SGHRS and CDR2 YFSETQ. The CDR3 contains 14 residues. Overall study results and limits: Moderate yet significant TCRB CDR3 shortening was seen in Type 1 diabetes patients in all four CD4+ subsets. The analysis here could not establish whether HLA type shapes TCRB rearrangement.

This clonotype was sampled from a man aged 25-45 years with type 1 diabetes. The chain couples TRBV5-1 to TRBJ1-1; 8 bases map to TRBD1. The sample comprised central memory CD4+ T cells from blood. CDR3 loop: CASSFQGAVTEAFF. The CDR3 nucleotides are TGCGCCAGCAGCTTCCAGGGGGCGGTCACTGAAGCTTTCTTT.